The clone carrying this TCR beta chain was found a few times. Its matching antigen is unknown. V was pared by 4 bases and J by 5 bases, with 17 bases between. CDR3 size: 15 residues. CDR1 MNHEY and CDR2 SMNVEV come from the germline V gene (reference sequence). Sequencing was performed with immunoSEQ multiplex PCR; in TCRdb, only in-frame clones are kept and a portion is missing. Counted here are 8,500 to 13,000 clones, roughly 85% occurring once; the ten biggest clones make up 7.5% to 10%. The record originates from a study of T cells in localized non-small cell lung cancer. Study results and limitations: There was higher T cell clonality in uninvolved adjacent lung than in tumor, and it was highest there. Higher adjacent-lung clonality was associated with shorter survival. One tumor region alone was sequenced, and heterogeneity therefore remains possible. Within adjacent lung there appeared a median approximately 57 of the top 100 tumor clones.

This clonotype was obtained from a male donor aged 60 or older with stage III lung adenocarcinoma. The sequenced sample was peripheral blood, obtained before any cancer treatment. The chain employs TRBV27 and TRBJ1-2; no clear D. CDR3 residues: CASSYTVGGSYGYTF. The CDR3 nucleotides read TGTGCCAGCAGTTACACAGTCGGAGGGTCGTATGGCTACACCTTC.